Shown below are 26 T cell receptor beta chains from a single sample sequenced in a study of blood T cells in healthy people across ages. Primers used in a second PCR of about 6 to 11 cycles were a sample-barcoded 5' primer and a J-beta primer mix. TCRdb re-called the 5' RACE reads with MiXCR, one entry per CDR3 protein. The repertoire holds under 2,000,000 distinct CDR3 sequences, roughly 50% seen once, with around 2.1% in the top ten. The material sequenced was blood. Receptors were obtained from a woman in her forties in good health.

The chain is built from TRBV12-3 or TRBV12-4 and TRBJ2-3, with D tentatively TRBD2 (7 bases). This CDR3 comprises 14 residues. V dropped 8 bases and J dropped 3 bases, with 15 bases sitting between them. The CDR3 DNA sequence: TGTGCCAGCCGGGGGGCGATAAGAACAGATACGCAGTATTTT. Protein product: CASRGAIRTDTQYF.

The sample holds a few counts of this clonotype. The chain employs TRBV7-9 and TRBJ2-3; the D call may be TRBD1 or TRBD2 (5 bases each). V gave up 5 bases and J gave up 0 bases, with 12 bases separating them. CDR1 is SEHNR, CDR2 FQNEAQ, per germline (reference sequence). This CDR3 is 15 amino acids long. Here the CDR3 reads CASSAGGLSTDTQYF. The CDR3, as DNA: TGTGCCAGCAGCGCTGGGGGTCTAAGCACAGATACGCAGTATTTT.

This clonotype was seen once. The chain links TRBV4-2 to TRBJ2-1, with D tentatively TRBD1 or TRBD2 (5 bases each). V lost 4 bases, J lost 14 bases, and 15 bases lay in between. The CDR3 runs to 12 residues. Per germline, CDR1 LGHNA and CDR2 YNFKEQ. In DNA form, the CDR3 reads TGTGCCAGCAGCCCGCCGGGACCCCAGGAGTTCTTC. Translation gives CASSPPGPQEFF.

The chain recombines TRBV3-1 with TRBJ2-1; no definite D call. Near its end, the DNA agrees better with TRBJ2-7, so the J call may be wrong. This CDR3 comprises 16 residues. From germline, CDR1 is LGHDT and CDR2 YNNKEL (reference sequence). The CDR3 region is CASSQGAVSSYNEQYF. The CDR3 DNA follows: TGTGCCAGCAGCCAAGGGGCGGTGAGCTCCTACAATGAGCAGTACTTC.

This clonotype was recorded only once. J is TRBJ1-5 and V is TRBV12-3 or TRBV12-4, with 8 bases matching TRBD1. The CDR3 has 16 residues. Trimming at V came to 6 bases and at J to 6 bases, leaving 13 bases not matched to a gene. CDR3 in DNA: TGTGCCAGCAGCCCGCGGCGGCCAGGGGGCTTTCAGCCCCAGCATTTT. Translating it yields CASSPRRPGGFQPQHF.

This chain connects TRBV20-1 to TRBJ2-3; either TRBD1 or TRBD2 may fit D (5 bases each). This CDR3 has 14 amino acids. Germline lookup yields CDR1 DFQATT and CDR2 SNEGSKA (reference sequence). V lost 6 bases to trimming and J lost 8 bases, with 21 bases between them. CDR3 amino acids: CSAWQTKGRRTQYF. The CDR3 bases are TGCAGTGCCTGGCAAACGAAGGGACGTCGTACGCAGTATTTT.

V usage is TRBV20-1 and J usage is TRBJ2-3, with 9 positions matching TRBD2. J was trimmed by 4 bases and V by 0 bases; bases with no gene match: 11. Per germline, CDR1 DFQATT and CDR2 SNEGSKA (reference sequence). This CDR3 has 17 residues. The CDR3 sequence is CSARDGWRGGRSDTQYF. The CDR3, as DNA: TGCAGTGCTAGAGATGGGTGGCGGGGGGGTCGCTCAGATACGCAGTATTTT.

This rearrangement joins TRBV10-1 to TRBJ1-2; D gene uncertain. V was cut by 5 bases and J by 3 bases, with 10 bases left in between. Looked up from germline, CDR1 is WNHNN and CDR2 is SYGVQD (reference sequence). The CDR3 runs to 13 residues. The CDR3 is CASSIETDYGYTF. The CDR3 DNA reads as TGCGCCAGCAGTATAGAAACGGACTATGGCTACACCTTC.

The rearrangement joins TRBV5-1 to TRBJ2-3; 11 nucleotides match TRBD2. The CDR3 extends over 16 amino acids. Germline assignment: CDR1 SGHRS and CDR2 YFSETQ. Losses at the gene ends were 4 bases for V and 6 bases for J; bases not matched to a gene: 10. This CDR3 reads CASSPIIAGGPDTQYF. The CDR3 region has the DNA TGCGCCAGCAGCCCAATCATAGCGGGGGGGCCGGATACGCAGTATTTT.

The V gene is TRBV20-1, the J gene TRBJ1-1; the D gene is possibly TRBD1 (5 bases). Trimming took off 4 bases at V and 6 bases at J, with 15 bases between the two ends. The CDR3 contains 13 residues. Germline-derived CDR1 and CDR2 are DFQATT and SNEGSKA (reference sequence). The CDR3: CSANPMGGAEAFF. CDR3 sequence (DNA): TGCAGTGCTAACCCGATGGGGGGAGCTGAAGCTTTCTTT.

This chain uses TRBV29-1 with TRBJ2-1; a possible D gene is TRBD2 (6 bases). The CDR3 length is 13 residues. Germline lookup yields CDR1 SQVTM and CDR2 ANQGSEA. Trimming pared 0 bases from V and 12 bases from J, leaving 15 bases between. CDR3 amino acids: CSVEDLEEGLQFF. The CDR3 nucleotides read TGCAGCGTTGAAGATCTTGAGGAGGGTCTGCAGTTCTTC.

This clonotype has only a few counts. The V and J genes are TRBV13 and TRBJ2-7; D unresolved. The germline CDR1 and CDR2 sequences are PRHDT and FYEKMQ (reference sequence). This CDR3 spans 16 amino acids. V dropped 1 base and J dropped 2 bases, with 15 bases sitting between them. The CDR3 protein is CASSLVEVSGTYEQYF. The CDR3 DNA reads TGTGCCAGCAGCTTAGTAGAAGTCTCGGGCACCTACGAGCAGTACTTC.

The chain couples TRBV29-1 to TRBJ1-2; D is ambiguous. V was pared by 3 bases and J by 5 bases, with 16 bases between. The germline gives CDR1 SQVTM, CDR2 ANQGSEA. The CDR3 is 14 residues long. As DNA, the CDR3 is TGCAGCGTTGAGAAGACCGGTTTCGGGTATGGCTACACCTTC. Residues: CSVEKTGFGYGYTF. The full variable domain, in which reference TRBV29-1 and TRBJ1-2 provide the parts outside the CDR3, is SAVISQKPSRDICQRGTSLTIQCQVDSQVTMMFWYRQQPGQSLTLIATANQGSEATYESGFVIDKFPISRPNLTFSTLTVSNMSPEDSSIYLCSVEKTGFGYGYTFGSGTRLTVV.

This clonotype was seen a handful of times. The V and J genes are TRBV5-1 and TRBJ2-1, with D perhaps matching TRBD1 (6 bases). This CDR3 is 14 amino acids long. The V gene lost 3 bases and the J gene lost 6 bases, with 13 bases spanning the gap. The V gene's germline CDR1 is SGHRS and CDR2 YFSETQ. The CDR3 sequence: CASSYRTDLNEQFF. The CDR3 region has the DNA TGCGCCAGCAGCTATCGGACAGATCTCAATGAGCAGTTCTTC.

This clonotype was detected only a few times. The J gene is TRBJ2-1, the V gene TRBV27; 10 bases are a match to TRBD2. Unmatched junction bases numbered 7, after V lost 9 bases and J lost 5 bases. This CDR3 has 14 residues. Germline CDR1 reads MNHEY; CDR2 reads SMNVEV (reference sequence). The CDR3: CASSSGGSNNEQFF. As DNA, the CDR3 is TGTGCCAGTTCTAGCGGGGGTTCAAACAATGAGCAGTTCTTC.

V and J are TRBV20-1 and TRBJ1-4, with TRBD1 identical over 7 bases. This CDR3 contains 16 residues. Trimming cost V 0 bases and J 5 bases; bases outside gene matches: 9. The germline V gene encodes CDR1 DFQATT and CDR2 SNEGSKA (reference sequence). The CDR3 DNA reads as TGCAGTGCTAGAGATCGTTGGGGGACAGCAAATGAAAAACTGTTTTTT. Encoded protein: CSARDRWGTANEKLFF.

The rearrangement joins TRBV7-9 to TRBJ1-1; 7 bases map to TRBD1. The CDR3 totals 13 residues. Germline V gene lookup returns CDR1 SEHNR and CDR2 FQNEAQ (reference sequence). Trimming cost V 5 bases and J 7 bases; bases outside gene matches: 7. CDR3 amino acids: CASSPGTDHEAFF. As DNA, the CDR3 is TGTGCCAGCAGCCCCGGGACAGACCATGAAGCTTTCTTT.

The chain links TRBV18 to TRBJ2-1; 14 bases fit TRBD2. Germline V gene data show CDR1 as KGHSH and CDR2 as LQKENI. The CDR3 spans 19 residues. Trimming at V came to 0 bases and at J to 5 bases, leaving 9 bases not matched to a gene. CDR3 in DNA: TGTGCCAGCTCACCACCGTTCGGACTAGCGGGGGGAGTACACAATGAGCAGTTCTTC. Translation gives CASSPPFGLAGGVHNEQFF.

The table lists this clonotype with many counts. This sequence joins TRBV5-1 and TRBJ2-7, with a tentative D call TRBD1 (5 bases). The V gene lost 4 bases and the J gene lost 7 bases, with 15 bases spanning the gap. The CDR3 is 13 residues long. From germline, CDR1 is SGHRS and CDR2 YFSETQ. CDR3 loop: CASSETGSREQYF. Written as DNA, the CDR3 is TGCGCCAGCAGCGAAACAGGTTCGCGGGAGCAGTACTTC.

This clonotype was observed a few times. This chain uses TRBV29-1 with TRBJ2-7, with 10 bases identical to TRBD2. The V gene end was trimmed by 5 bases and the J gene end by 3 bases; junction bases not matched to a gene: 13. The germline V gene has CDR1 SQVTM and CDR2 ANQGSEA. CDR3 length equals 16 residues. Written as DNA, the CDR3 is TGCAGCGTTCGAAGCGGGGGGGATAGTCCCATCTACGAGCAGTACTTC. This translates into CSVRSGGDSPIYEQYF.

The chain employs TRBV4-3 and TRBJ2-7, with D possibly TRBD1 on 6 matching bases. The DNA end is a closer match to TRBJ2-4, so the J assignment may be wrong. CDR3 size: 16 residues. The germline V gene encodes CDR1 LGHNA and CDR2 YSLEER. DNA for the CDR3: TGCGCCAGCAGCCAAGCACAGGGATCCCTCAAAAACATTCAGTACTTC. This gives the protein CASSQAQGSLKNIQYF.

The chain has TRBV9 and TRBJ2-3; the match to TRBD2 covers 10 bases. V gave up 3 bases and J gave up 2 bases; unmatched junction bases: 3. Germline V gene sequence: CDR1 SGDLS, CDR2 YYNGEE. The CDR3 loop spans 15 amino acids. CDR3 DNA: TGTGCCAGCAGCGACCTAGCGGGGGCCACAGATACGCAGTATTTT. It translates to CASSDLAGATDTQYF.

The chain links TRBV29-1 to TRBJ2-4, with 10 bases identical to TRBD1. Germline CDR1 reads SQVTM; CDR2 reads ANQGSEA. The CDR3 is 14 amino acids. The J segment lost 7 bases and the V segment lost 6 bases, leaving 9 bases of the junction unmatched. The CDR3, as DNA: TGCAGCGTCCATAGGGACAGGGGCCTTAACATTCAGTACTTC. Amino acid sequence: CSVHRDRGLNIQYF.

The CDR3 sequence is CASSYSAGGKETQYF. The CDR3 coding sequence is TGTGCCAGCAGTTACTCGGCAGGGGGGAAAGAGACCCAGTACTTC. J is TRBJ2-5 and V is TRBV6-6; a possible D gene is TRBD1 (7 bases). The CDR3 is 15 amino acids. V was shortened by 0 bases and J by 3 bases, with 11 bases between the two germline ends. Germline-derived CDR1 and CDR2 are MNHNY and SVGAGI (reference sequence).

This clonotype has only a few counts. CDR3 sequence: CASSRTEVSPGANVLTF. The CDR3 bases are TGTGCCAGCAGCCGCACAGAGGTTAGTCCTGGGGCCAACGTCCTGACTTTC. V and J are TRBV3-1 and TRBJ2-6; no clear D. Trimming cost V 4 bases and J 2 bases, with 15 bases left between them. Germline V lookup: CDR1 LGHDT, CDR2 YNNKEL (reference sequence). The CDR3 sequence is 17 residues long. The full variable domain, with the rest looked up from reference TRBV3-1 and TRBJ2-6, is DTAVSQTPKYLVTQMGNDKSIKCEQNLGHDTMYWYKQDSKKFLKIMFSYNNKELIINETVPNRFSPKSPDKAHLNLHINSLELGDSAVYFCASSRTEVSPGANVLTFGAGSRLTVL.

This clonotype was seen repeatedly, ten times or more. This chain uses TRBV20-1 with TRBJ2-1, with TRBD1 identical over 7 bases. In germline, CDR1 is DFQATT, CDR2 SNEGSKA (reference sequence). With 0 bases clipped from V and 13 bases from J, the junction kept 3 bases outside the gene matches. This CDR3 is built from 11 residues. The CDR3 protein is CSAREDREQFF. CDR3 in DNA: TGCAGTGCTAGAGAAGACAGGGAACAGTTCTTC.